Shown below are 10 T cell receptor beta chains from a single sample sequenced in a study of blood T cell repertoires in COVID-19. Profiled with immunoSEQ multiplex PCR; TCRdb holds only in-frame clones, not every one. The sample consists of 200,000 or so clones, around nine tenths of them appearing once. The sample was PBMCs or T cells enriched from blood (not recorded which). The receptor set was obtained from a man aged 30 to 45 in a cohort exposed to, infected with or recovered from COVID-19 (not recorded which).

The rearrangement links TRBV27 to TRBJ1-1, with D uncertain. Trimming took off 5 bases at V and 6 bases at J, with 19 bases between the two ends. The CDR3 extends over 15 amino acids. Germline CDR1 is MNHEY and CDR2 is SMNVEV (reference sequence). This chain's CDR3 is CASSAYGRSISEAFF. Here the CDR3 DNA reads TGTGCCAGCAGTGCCTACGGCAGGTCGATTTCTGAAGCTTTCTTT.

The V call is TRBV7-9, the J call TRBJ2-7, with TRBD1 identical over 8 bases. In germline, CDR1 is SEHNR, CDR2 FQNEAQ (reference sequence). Germline trimming cut 5 bases from V and 4 bases from J; bases unmatched to any gene: 7. The CDR3 consists of 14 residues. The CDR3 coding sequence is TGTGCCAGCAGCCCCCGGGACAGGCTATACGAGCAGTACTTC. Translation: CASSPRDRLYEQYF.

This clone was found once. The V and J genes are TRBV24-1 and TRBJ2-3, with 8 bases fitting TRBD1. The germline V gene has CDR1 KGHDR and CDR2 SFDVKD. V gave up 4 bases and J gave up 3 bases; unmatched junction bases: 2. The CDR3 is 14 amino acids. The CDR3 reads CATSETGGTDTQYF. CDR3 DNA: TGTGCCACCAGTGAAACAGGGGGGACAGATACGCAGTATTTT.

The chain uses TRBV7-2 and TRBJ2-7, with 9 nucleotides matching TRBD1. Germline V CDR1 and CDR2: SGHTA, FQGNSA. V trimming: 4 bases; J trimming: 3 bases; junction bases outside the gene matches: 7. The CDR3 loop spans 15 amino acids. The CDR3 spells CASSYSGTGSYEQYF. The DNA for the CDR3 is TGTGCCAGCAGCTACTCCGGGACAGGGAGCTACGAGCAGTACTTC. The full variable domain, in which reference TRBV7-2 and TRBJ2-7 provide the parts outside the CDR3, is GAGVSQSPSNKVTEKGKDVELRCDPISGHTALYWYRQSLGQGLEFLIYFQGNSAPDKSGLPSDRFSAERTGGSVSTLTIQRTQQEDSAVYLCASSYSGTGSYEQYFGPGTRLTVT.

The J gene is TRBJ2-3, the V gene TRBV27; TRBD2 aligns across 7 bases. V was pared by 2 bases and J by 6 bases, with 11 bases of the junction left unmatched. Germline-derived CDR1 and CDR2 are MNHEY and SMNVEV (reference sequence). The CDR3 consists of 16 residues. The DNA for the CDR3 is TGTGCCAGCAGTTTAGAAGCGGGGAGGGTCTCGGATACGCAGTATTTT. Translated: CASSLEAGRVSDTQYF.

The chain links TRBV5-1 to TRBJ2-7; 8 bases line up with TRBD2. Germline assignment: CDR1 SGHRS and CDR2 YFSETQ. The trim removed 0 bases at V and 3 bases at J, leaving 5 bases unmatched. The CDR3 has 15 residues. The DNA for the CDR3 is TGCGCCAGCAGCTTGGTTGGTAGCGGGATCTACGAGCAGTACTTC. It translates to CASSLVGSGIYEQYF.

The CDR3 spells CASSLGQNMNTEAFF. CDR3 nucleotides: TGCGCCAGCAGCTTGGGACAGAACATGAACACTGAAGCTTTCTTT. The rearrangement uses TRBV5-1 and TRBJ1-1; a possible D gene is TRBD1 (5 bases). The CDR3 has 15 residues. Trimming took 0 bases from V and 0 from J, leaving 9 bases between them. Germline V gene sequence: CDR1 SGHRS, CDR2 YFSETQ.

The rearrangement uses TRBV6-5 and TRBJ2-6, with TRBD2 as a possible D gene (5 bases). With 8 bases removed from V and 0 bases from J, the gap between germline ends came to 11 bases. The germline CDR1 and CDR2 sequences are MNHEY and SVGAGI. The CDR3 is 15 amino acids. For the CDR3, the DNA is TGTGCCAGCTGGACTGCTCGCTCTGGGGCCAACGTCCTGACTTTC. Translating it yields CASWTARSGANVLTF.

The chain couples TRBV21-1 to TRBJ1-2. TRBV21-1 is classified as a pseudogene. The CDR3 length is 16 residues. The CDR3 region has the DNA TGTGCCAGCAGCTCTAAACCTCCGGGTTACCCCTATGGCTACACCTTC. Amino acid sequence: CASSSKPPGYPYGYTF.

This clone was counted a single time. The chain couples TRBV29-1 to TRBJ2-7; 8 bases are a match to TRBD2. The CDR3 runs 17 residues. Per germline, CDR1 SQVTM and CDR2 ANQGSEA. The junction had 17 bases not matched to a gene; V was cut back by 3 bases and J by 4 bases. CDR3 nucleotide sequence: TGCAGCGTTGATGAGGGGGACGAGCGGGAGAACGATTACGAGCAGTACTTC. Translating gives CSVDEGDERENDYEQYF.